This T cell receptor (beta chain) was recorded in a study of blood T cell repertoires in COVID-19. Study at large: COVID-19 samples, acute and convalescent, were from the United States, Italy and Spain. From T cells, B-cell-depleted T cells, or PBMCs came the material, which was cDNA or gDNA.

This clone has just one count. From germline, CDR1 is SGHRS and CDR2 YFSETQ. CDR3 size: 17 residues. Trimming at V came to 4 bases and at J to 5 bases, leaving 14 bases not matched to a gene. Source study methods: Researchers report that nucleated cell counts were estimated from reference gene primer amplification. The repertoire was sequenced with immunoSEQ multiplex PCR; TCRdb's copy has only in-frame clones and lacks some. The V and J calls and clone size were taken over from that table, and D and trimming were inferred from the DNA. The sample has about 120,000 clones; around 83% are singletons. The rearrangement uses TRBV5-1 and TRBJ2-5; 10 bases fit TRBD2. The clonotype comes from an older man with acute or convalescent COVID-19. The specimen sequenced was peripheral blood. CDR3 coding DNA: TGCGCCAGCAGCCTAGGTACTCTAGCGGGAGCGACCGAGACCCAGTACTTC. Encoded protein: CASSLGTLAGATETQYF.